A single sample gave rise to the 15 T cell receptor beta chains below, sequenced in a study of T cell responses to AZD1222 COVID-19 vaccine. The data were produced by immunoSEQ multiplex PCR, yet TCRdb's version contains in-frame clones alone and is incomplete. This table has around 120,000 clones, 75% to 90% appearing once. Source: peripheral blood, taken on day 0 of AZD1222 vaccination. Receptor source: an adult in good health.

This chain joins TRBV7-2 and TRBJ2-3; D not certain. V was cut by 1 base and J by 4 bases, with 9 bases left in between. The CDR3 is 14 residues long. Germline V CDR1 and CDR2: SGHTA, FQGNSA. The CDR3: CASSLGRASDTQYF. The CDR3 coding sequence is TGTGCCAGCAGCTTAGGCCGGGCCTCAGATACGCAGTATTTT.

V and J are TRBV19 and TRBJ2-5, with 11 nucleotides matching TRBD2. Trimming at V came to 3 bases and at J to 0 bases, leaving 6 bases not matched to a gene. The CDR3 consists of 17 residues. Germline V gene data show CDR1 as LNHDA and CDR2 as SQIVND (reference sequence). This CDR3 reads CASSIPTSGMYQETQYF. The CDR3 bases are TGTGCCAGTAGTATCCCGACTAGCGGGATGTACCAAGAGACCCAGTACTTC.

The chain has TRBV29-1 and TRBJ2-3; possible D gene TRBD1, 6 bases. V was cut by 6 bases and J by 0 bases, with 19 bases left in between. CDR1 and CDR2 (germline): SQVTM, ANQGSEA. CDR3 length equals 16 residues. In nucleotides, the CDR3 is TGCAGCGTGAATTCGGACAGAAGCTTTAGCACAGATACGCAGTATTTT. It codes for CSVNSDRSFSTDTQYF.

The chain links TRBV12-3 or TRBV12-4 to TRBJ1-2, with a tentative D call TRBD1 (5 bases). CDR3 length: 13 residues. Trimming took 4 bases from V and 3 from J, leaving 9 bases between them. The CDR3 here is CASSYGTDYGYTF. CDR3 DNA: TGTGCCAGCAGTTACGGGACGGACTATGGCTACACCTTC.

The chain uses TRBV9 and TRBJ2-5; D unclear. Germline CDR1 reads SGDLS; CDR2 reads YYNGEE. This CDR3 comprises 14 residues. Trimming removed 3 bases at V and 4 bases at J, with 13 bases between. For the CDR3, the DNA is TGTGCCAGCAGCGCTGCCGGGCGGACAGAGACCCAGTACTTC. Its translation is CASSAAGRTETQYF.

The J gene is TRBJ2-2, the V gene TRBV7-3; TRBD1 agrees at 7 bases. The germline gives CDR1 SGHTA, CDR2 FQGTGA. The junction had 6 bases not matched to a gene; V was cut back by 4 bases and J by 4 bases. The CDR3 has 15 residues. For the CDR3, the DNA is TGTGCCAGCAGCTCCGGGACAGCTCCCACCGGGGAGCTGTTTTTT. Translation gives CASSSGTAPTGELFF.

This clone was picked up one time. V usage is TRBV19 and J usage is TRBJ2-5; 11 positions match TRBD2. Germline CDR1 is LNHDA and CDR2 is SQIVND (reference sequence). This CDR3 is built from 13 residues. V gave up 6 bases and J gave up 3 bases; unmatched junction bases: 0. CDR3 in amino acids: CASRLAGEETQYF. CDR3 bases: TGTGCCAGTAGACTAGCGGGAGAAGAGACCCAGTACTTC.

CDR3 residues: CATRGGARGDTQYF. The DNA for the CDR3 is TGTGCCACACGAGGAGGAGCGCGTGGAGATACGCAGTATTTT. The chain joins TRBV6-5 to TRBJ2-3; possible D gene TRBD2, 5 bases. CDR1 is MNHEY and CDR2 is SVGAGI in the germline V gene. CDR3 length equals 14 residues. Trimming took 10 bases from V and 5 from J, leaving 19 bases between them.

The V and J genes are TRBV30 and TRBJ1-6, with 7 bases identical to TRBD1. Germline CDR1 is GTSNPN and CDR2 is SVGIG (reference sequence). The CDR3 loop spans 13 amino acids. The trim removed 4 bases at V and 9 bases at J, leaving 6 bases unmatched. The CDR3 loop is CAWTQGGVSPLHF. The DNA for the CDR3 is TGTGCCTGGACCCAGGGGGGGGTTTCACCCCTCCACTTT.

The rearrangement joins TRBV6-5 to TRBJ1-1; D is unclear. With 3 bases removed from V and 11 bases from J, the gap between germline ends came to 13 bases. The CDR3 sequence is 12 residues long. Germline V gene lookup returns CDR1 MNHEY and CDR2 SVGAGI. CDR3 sequence (DNA): TGTGCCAGCAGTTATTCGGGGTACGAGGCTTTCTTT. Protein product: CASSYSGYEAFF.

The CDR3 DNA follows: TGTGCCAGCAGCCAAGTAGCGCGGGAGCAGTACTTC. It is translated as CASSQVAREQYF. The gene calls are TRBV3-1 (or the pseudogene TRBV3-2) and TRBJ2-7; D possibly corresponds to TRBD2 (5 bases). CDR1 and CDR2 from the germline V gene are LGHDT and YNNKEL (reference sequence). This CDR3 is built from 12 residues. Trimming removed 1 base at V and 7 bases at J, with 8 bases between.

The genes are TRBV7-9 and TRBJ2-5; TRBD1 is a possible D gene (5 bases). Germline V gives CDR1 SEHNR, CDR2 FQNEAQ (reference sequence). V gave up 2 bases and J gave up 7 bases, with 17 bases separating them. This CDR3 is built from 15 residues. The CDR3 DNA reads TGTGCCAGCAGCTTACAAAACAGGCCCGGCGGGACCCAGTACTTC. The encoded protein is CASSLQNRPGGTQYF.

The rearrangement joins TRBV10-2 to TRBJ2-1; 8 nucleotides line up with TRBD2. This CDR3 has 13 residues. Per the germline V gene, CDR1 is WSHSY and CDR2 is SAAADI. Germline trimming cut 4 bases from V and 6 bases from J; bases unmatched to any gene: 2. CDR3 sequence: CASSGTSRNEQFF. The CDR3, as DNA: TGCGCCAGCAGTGGGACTAGCCGCAATGAGCAGTTCTTC.

This chain connects TRBV28 to TRBJ1-1; the D gene is possibly TRBD1 (6 bases). Germline CDR1 MDHEN, CDR2 SYDVKM. The CDR3 has 15 amino acids. V lost 8 bases, J lost 5 bases, and 21 bases lay in between. The CDR3, as DNA: TGTGCCAGCCGCTGGGGGGGGGCAATTGGGACTGAAGCTTTCTTT. Its protein product is CASRWGGAIGTEAFF.

This clone was counted a few times. The genes are TRBV27 and TRBJ2-3; D could derive from TRBD1 or TRBD2 (7 bases each). Between the trimmed V and J ends, which lost 4 bases and 6 bases, there was a span of 20 bases. Germline loops: CDR1 MNHEY, CDR2 SMNVEV (reference sequence). CDR3 size: 16 residues. The CDR3 nucleotides read TGTGCCAGCAGTTCCCTACTGACAGGGCGGGGGGATACGCAGTATTTT. Protein: CASSSLLTGRGDTQYF.